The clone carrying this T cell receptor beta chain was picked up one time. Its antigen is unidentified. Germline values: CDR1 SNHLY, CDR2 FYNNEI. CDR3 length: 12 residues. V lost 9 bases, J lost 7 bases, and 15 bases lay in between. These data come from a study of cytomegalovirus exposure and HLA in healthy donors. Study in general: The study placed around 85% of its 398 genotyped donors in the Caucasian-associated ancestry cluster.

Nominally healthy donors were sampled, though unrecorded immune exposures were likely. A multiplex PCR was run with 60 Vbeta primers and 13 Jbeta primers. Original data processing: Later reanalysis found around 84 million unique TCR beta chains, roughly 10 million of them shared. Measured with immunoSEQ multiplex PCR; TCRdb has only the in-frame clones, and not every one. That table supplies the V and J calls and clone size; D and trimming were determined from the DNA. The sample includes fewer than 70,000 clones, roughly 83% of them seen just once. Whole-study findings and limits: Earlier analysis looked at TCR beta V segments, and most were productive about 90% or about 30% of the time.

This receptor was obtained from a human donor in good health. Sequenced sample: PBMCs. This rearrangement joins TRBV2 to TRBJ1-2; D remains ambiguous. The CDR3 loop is CASEGSEGGYTF. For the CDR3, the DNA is TGTGCCAGTGAAGGGTCCGAGGGTGGCTACACCTTC.